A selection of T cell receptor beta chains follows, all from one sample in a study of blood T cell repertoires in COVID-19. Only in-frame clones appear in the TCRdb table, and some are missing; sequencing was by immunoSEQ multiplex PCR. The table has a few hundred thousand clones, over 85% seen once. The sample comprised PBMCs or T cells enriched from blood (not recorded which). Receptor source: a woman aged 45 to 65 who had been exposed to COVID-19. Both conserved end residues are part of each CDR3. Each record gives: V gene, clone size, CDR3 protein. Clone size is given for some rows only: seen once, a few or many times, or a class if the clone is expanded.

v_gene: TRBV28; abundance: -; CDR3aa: CASSLRGGLNQPQHF
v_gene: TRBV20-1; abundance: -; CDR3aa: CSASQAGGTYEQYF
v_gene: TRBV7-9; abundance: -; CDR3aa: CASSLWAGGNTGELFF
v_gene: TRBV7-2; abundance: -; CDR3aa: CASRLAGAQETQYF
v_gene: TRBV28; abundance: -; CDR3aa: CASSLGAHNEKLFF
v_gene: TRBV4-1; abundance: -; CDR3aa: CASSQARGPEQYF
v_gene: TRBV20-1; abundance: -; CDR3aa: CSANRGEPQHF
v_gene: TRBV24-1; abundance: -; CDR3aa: CATSADSYGYTF
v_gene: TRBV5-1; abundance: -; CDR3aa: CASSQGSTDTQYF
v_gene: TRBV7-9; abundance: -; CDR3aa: CASSLTSGVNEQFF
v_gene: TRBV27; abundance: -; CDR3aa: CASSPSRAGNTIYF
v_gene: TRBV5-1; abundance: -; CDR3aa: CASSPGTGGEETQYF
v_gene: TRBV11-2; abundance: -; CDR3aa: CASSLAARQGVSNQPQHF
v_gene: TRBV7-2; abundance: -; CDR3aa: CASSPAHRATEAFF
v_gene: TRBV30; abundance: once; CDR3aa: CAYTDRGYNSPLHF
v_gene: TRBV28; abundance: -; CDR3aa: CASSLGYPQGTEAFF
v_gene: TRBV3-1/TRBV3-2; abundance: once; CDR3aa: CASSQGGQRVPLHF
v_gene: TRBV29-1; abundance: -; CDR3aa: CSVGADGVAKNIQYF
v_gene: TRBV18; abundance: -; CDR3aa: CASSGQLSNQPQHF
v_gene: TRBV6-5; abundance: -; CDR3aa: CASKTGGLGNQPQHF
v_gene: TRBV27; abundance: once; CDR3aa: CASSLLENSPLHF
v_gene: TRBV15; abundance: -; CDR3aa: CATSRDLAAAKNIQYF
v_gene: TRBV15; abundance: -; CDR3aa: CATSRAGSFHQPQHF
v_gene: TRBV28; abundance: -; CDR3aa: CASSDTGSSYNEQFF
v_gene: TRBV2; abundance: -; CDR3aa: CASLGEVSYEQYF
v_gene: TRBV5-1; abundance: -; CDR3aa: CASSFGGPATEAFF
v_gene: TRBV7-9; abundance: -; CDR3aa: CASRSSGGVTDTQYF
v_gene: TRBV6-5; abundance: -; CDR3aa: CASSYGAGHTEAFF
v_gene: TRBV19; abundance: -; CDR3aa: CASSMARDTEAFF
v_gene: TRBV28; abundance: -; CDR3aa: CASSPALGAGTDTQYF
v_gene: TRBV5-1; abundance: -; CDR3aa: CASSKGQGGTEAFF
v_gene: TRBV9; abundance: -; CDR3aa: CASSVEGSVTNIQYF
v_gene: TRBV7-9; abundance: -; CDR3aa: CASSSIGVFNYGYTF
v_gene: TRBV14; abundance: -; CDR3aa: CASSQVPGGSLTDTQYF
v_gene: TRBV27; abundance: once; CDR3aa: CASSLSRTGELFF
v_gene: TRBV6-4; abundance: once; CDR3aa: CASSRDKGDLPQHF
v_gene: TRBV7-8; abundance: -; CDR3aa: CASSPFGGRFSGANVLTF
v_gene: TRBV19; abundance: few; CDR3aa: CATQATPQGRFYEQYF
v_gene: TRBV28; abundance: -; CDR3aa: CASSPLGTGGFEKLFF
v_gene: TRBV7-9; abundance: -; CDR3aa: CASSWERLEVPYEQYF
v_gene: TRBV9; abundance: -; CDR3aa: CASSVYVADTQYF